This is a list of T cell receptor beta chains from one sample in a study of molecular identifiers for immune sequencing clone quantification. TCRdb reprocessed the PCR reads with MiXCR, giving one entry per CDR3 protein. This sample yields approximately 54,000 distinct CDR3 sequences, of which approximately 25% are seen a single time; under 2% belongs to the top ten. Specimen: naive CD8+ T cells from blood, with Jurkat cell RNA spiked in. These receptors came from a human donor in good health. Some libraries in this study had Jurkat cell RNA spiked in. Each CDR3 is given with its conserved first and last residue. D genes are given only for firm matches. Rows may omit the clone size; those that give it use once, few, many or a size class.

j_gene: TRBJ1-2
abundance: .
d_gene: .
v_gene: TRBV29-1
CDR3aa: CSVDDYTF
CDR3nt: TGCAGCGTTGATGACTACACCTTC

j_gene: TRBJ2-5
abundance: many
d_gene: .
v_gene: TRBV7-9
CDR3aa: CASSPRSQETQYF
CDR3nt: TGTGCCAGCAGCCCACGGTCCCAAGAGACCCAGTACTTC

j_gene: TRBJ2-5
abundance: .
d_gene: .
v_gene: TRBV7-9
CDR3aa: CASSPSTLETQYF
CDR3nt: TGTGCCAGCAGCCCATCCACCCTAGAGACCCAGTACTTC

j_gene: TRBJ2-3
abundance: many
d_gene: TRBD1
v_gene: TRBV5-1
CDR3aa: CASSPYPGQGTDTQYF
CDR3nt: TGCGCCAGCAGCCCATATCCGGGACAGGGAACAGATACGCAGTATTTT

j_gene: TRBJ2-7
abundance: many
d_gene: .
v_gene: TRBV19
CDR3aa: CASSIDGGYEQYF
CDR3nt: TGTGCCAGTAGTATAGATGGGGGTTACGAGCAGTACTTC

j_gene: TRBJ1-5
abundance: .
d_gene: .
v_gene: TRBV29-1
CDR3aa: CSVEQDDGPQHF
CDR3nt: TGCAGCGTTGAACAGGACGACGGGCCCCAGCATTTT

j_gene: TRBJ2-7
abundance: many
d_gene: .
v_gene: TRBV4-3
CDR3aa: CASSQDLAGAGNEQYF
CDR3nt: TGCGCCAGCAGCCAAGATCTGGCGGGGGCAGGAAACGAGCAGTACTTC

j_gene: TRBJ1-1
abundance: many
d_gene: .
v_gene: TRBV28
CDR3aa: CASRVFNTEAFF
CDR3nt: TGTGCCAGCCGGGTCTTTAACACTGAAGCTTTCTTT

j_gene: TRBJ2-5
abundance: many
d_gene: TRBD2
v_gene: TRBV7-9
CDR3aa: CASSYSGEETQYF
CDR3nt: TGTGCCAGCAGCTATAGCGGGGAAGAGACCCAGTACTTC

j_gene: TRBJ1-2
abundance: many
d_gene: .
v_gene: TRBV12-3/TRBV12-4
CDR3aa: CASSSAERMNYGYTF
CDR3nt: TGTGCCAGCAGTTCCGCCGAGAGGATGAACTATGGCTACACCTTC